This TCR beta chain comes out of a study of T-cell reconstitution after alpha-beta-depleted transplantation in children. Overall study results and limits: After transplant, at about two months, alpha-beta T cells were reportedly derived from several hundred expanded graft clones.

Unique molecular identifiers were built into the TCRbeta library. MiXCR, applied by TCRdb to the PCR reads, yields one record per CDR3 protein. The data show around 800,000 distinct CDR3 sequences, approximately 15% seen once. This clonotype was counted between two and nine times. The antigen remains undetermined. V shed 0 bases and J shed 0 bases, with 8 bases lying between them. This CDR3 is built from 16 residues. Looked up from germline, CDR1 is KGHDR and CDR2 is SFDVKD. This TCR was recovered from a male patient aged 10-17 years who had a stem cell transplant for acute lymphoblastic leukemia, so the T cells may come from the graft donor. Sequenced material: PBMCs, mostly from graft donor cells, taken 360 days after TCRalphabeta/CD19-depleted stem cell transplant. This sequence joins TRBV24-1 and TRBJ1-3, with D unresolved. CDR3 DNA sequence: TGTGCCACCAGTGATTTGATCCGGGACTCTGGAAACACCATATATTTT. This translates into CATSDLIRDSGNTIYF.